This entry lists 10 T cell receptor beta chains sequenced from one sample in a study of blood T cell repertoires in COVID-19. Profiled with immunoSEQ multiplex PCR; TCRdb holds only in-frame clones, not every one. In the table there are under 300,000 clones, 70% to 90% of which are singletons. Sequencing was done on a sample of PBMCs or T cells enriched from blood (not recorded which). The receptors originated from a woman aged 55-69 years in a cohort exposed to, infected with or recovered from COVID-19 (not recorded which).

This rearrangement joins TRBV27 to TRBJ2-5, with a tentative D call TRBD1 (5 bases). This CDR3 comprises 15 residues. Germline V lookup: CDR1 MNHEY, CDR2 SMNVEV (reference sequence). The V and J ends lost 6 bases and 5 bases respectively, with 19 bases between them. The CDR3 nucleotides are TGTGCCAGCAGCCCAACGCCAGGGCGCTTCGAGACCCAGTACTTC. Translated: CASSPTPGRFETQYF.

The chain links TRBV25-1 to TRBJ1-5; D is possibly TRBD1 (5 bases). Deletions cut 6 bases from V and 0 bases from J, with 6 bases between. Per germline, CDR1 MGHDK and CDR2 SYGVNS. This CDR3 region has 13 residues. CDR3 nucleotide sequence: TGTGCCAGCAGGGGGCATAGCAATCAGCCCCAGCATTTT. This encodes CASRGHSNQPQHF.

This clone occurred once. J is TRBJ1-5 and V is TRBV4-1, with D maybe TRBD1 (5 bases). This CDR3 is 14 amino acids long. The germline V and J ends were trimmed by 4 bases and 3 bases, with 10 bases remaining between them. The germline CDR1 and CDR2 sequences are MGHRA and YSYEKL. The CDR3 coding sequence is TGCGCCAGCAGCCCGACAGTCCTCAATCAGCCCCAGCATTTT. This sequence encodes CASSPTVLNQPQHF.

V usage is TRBV4-3 and J usage is TRBJ1-5; D is unresolved. Germline V CDR1 and CDR2: LGHNA, YSLEER. The CDR3 runs 15 residues. Trimming removed 1 base at V and 3 bases at J, with 10 bases between. The CDR3 sequence: CASSQVATDNQPQHF. The DNA of the CDR3 is TGCGCCAGCAGCCAAGTAGCAACGGACAATCAGCCCCAGCATTTT.

This rearrangement joins TRBV5-8 to TRBJ2-3, with 9 bases lining up with TRBD2. The J segment lost 5 bases and the V segment lost 0 bases, leaving 4 bases of the junction unmatched. The germline V gene encodes CDR1 SGHTS and CDR2 YDEGEE. The CDR3 has 15 amino acids. CDR3: CASSLGLAGRDTQYF. The DNA of the CDR3 is TGTGCCAGCAGCTTGGGTCTAGCGGGGAGAGATACGCAGTATTTT.

This clone is a singleton in its sample. The chain carries TRBV19 and TRBJ2-7; 8 bases line up with TRBD1. The CDR3 runs to 14 residues. Germline V gene lookup returns CDR1 LNHDA and CDR2 SQIVND (reference sequence). The V gene end was trimmed by 1 base and the J gene end by 7 bases; junction bases not matched to a gene: 6. CDR3 nucleotides: TGTGCCAGTAGTATAGGGACAGGGAGTCGGGAGCAGTACTTC. Its protein product is CASSIGTGSREQYF.

The chain combines TRBV6-2 or TRBV6-3 with TRBJ1-6; TRBD1 matches at 7 bases. Per the germline V gene, CDR1 is MNHEY and CDR2 is SVGEGT. V was clipped by 5 bases and J by 0 bases; unmatched bases: 10. The CDR3 extends over 18 amino acids. This CDR3 reads CASSRQGKRSSYNSPLHF. In DNA, the CDR3 is TGTGCCAGCAGTAGACAGGGAAAACGGAGCTCCTATAATTCACCCCTCCACTTT.

The gene calls are TRBV27 and TRBJ2-1, with 11 nucleotides matching TRBD2. CDR3 length: 15 residues. The germline gives CDR1 MNHEY, CDR2 SMNVEV (reference sequence). J lost 6 bases, V lost 8 bases, and 9 bases had no gene match. In DNA, the CDR3 is TGTGCCAGCTCACCGCGTGGACTAGCGGGCAATGAGCAGTTCTTC. Translated: CASSPRGLAGNEQFF.

The chain employs TRBV12-3 or TRBV12-4 and TRBJ1-2; D uncertain. Trimming took off 8 bases at V and 6 bases at J, with 10 bases between the two ends. The CDR3 has 11 amino acids. The CDR3: CASGIGNGYTF. In DNA form, the CDR3 reads TGTGCCAGCGGGATCGGGAATGGCTACACCTTC.

In this sample, this clone turned up a few times. The chain joins TRBV6-5 to TRBJ2-5; no clear D gene. V lost 2 bases and J lost 9, with 7 bases in between. Germline V gene sequence: CDR1 MNHEY, CDR2 SVGAGI. The CDR3 length is 11 residues. The CDR3 reads CASSYGQSQYF. The CDR3 DNA reads as TGTGCCAGCAGTTACGGCCAATCCCAGTACTTC.